The entry that follows covers one T cell receptor beta chain sequence. Germline lookup yields CDR1 MNHNS and CDR2 SASEGT. The CDR3 contains 15 residues. Trimming removed 6 bases from V and 3 bases from J; junction bases left unmatched: 9. One entry per CDR3 protein results from TCRdb running MiXCR on the RT-PCR reads. The sample includes 500,000 to 700,000 distinct CDR3 sequences, around 25% of them seen just once. This sample was included in a study of response to subunit inactivated influenza vaccine. The same specimen was also included in a second study, on T cells expressing NK-cell markers. From that report: 5'RACE template switching with UMIs generated TCR beta cDNA. Dominance of the CD3+CD56-NKG2C+ fraction by these clonotypes also held in a few donors.

Sequenced here: CD4+ T cells sorted from PBMCs, sampled 11 to 12 days after vaccination. The origin of this receptor is a man aged 50 or older who received an inactivated influenza vaccine. The chain recombines TRBV6-1 with TRBJ2-7; 9 nucleotides agree with TRBD1. The CDR3 loop is CASRSWTGAGYEQYF. CDR3 DNA sequence: TGTGCCAGCAGGTCTTGGACAGGGGCGGGCTACGAGCAGTACTTC.